Below, 13 T cell receptor beta chains from the same sample are listed, as sequenced in a study of glioma-infiltrating T cells. Using RNA template, CDR3s of TCR alpha and beta were amplified with iRepertoire arm-PCR. TCRdb analysed the multiplex PCR reads with MiXCR anew, one entry per CDR3 protein. The top ten clones hold roughly 15% of a sample with 95,000 to 150,000 distinct CDR3 sequences, around 23% of them seen once. The sample consisted of glioma tissue, nonneoplastic brain tissue, or PBMCs (not recorded which). The receptors stem from a human donor with low-grade glioma or glioblastoma, undergoing nonglioma brain surgery, or in good health (not recorded which).

Worth noting for this clonotype: This may come from a read error, since a much larger clone is one base off. This chain uses TRBV7-9 with TRBJ2-5, with unresolved D. Germline assignment: CDR1 SEHNR and CDR2 FQNEAQ (reference sequence). The CDR3 covers 14 residues. The CDR3: CASRLGEGQETQYF. For the CDR3, the DNA is TGTGCCAGCCGCTTAGGCGAAGGTCAAGAGACCCAGTACTTC. The full variable domain, completed using reference TRBV7-9 and TRBJ2-5, is DTGVSQNPRHKITKRGQNVTFRCDPISEHNRLYWYRQTLGQGPEFLTYFQNEAQLEKSRLLSDRFSAERPKGSFSTLEIQRTEQGDSAMYLCASRLGEGQETQYFGPGTRLLVL.

This clonotype was detected many times. The chain joins TRBV7-2 to TRBJ2-2; 8 bases fit TRBD1. The CDR3 runs to 17 residues. Per the germline V gene, CDR1 is SGHTA and CDR2 is FQGNSA. With V trimmed by 0 bases and J by 2 bases, 5 bases remained unmatched. The CDR3 protein is CASSLALGQGNTGELFF. The DNA for the CDR3 is TGTGCCAGCAGCTTAGCGCTCGGACAGGGAAACACCGGGGAGCTGTTTTTT.

This clonotype was detected a few times. This rearrangement joins TRBV29-1 to TRBJ2-1; 7 bases are shared with TRBD1. The ends lost 6 bases at V and 6 bases at J; junction bases unmatched: 5. CDR3 size: 12 residues. Looked up from germline, CDR1 is SQVTM and CDR2 is ANQGSEA. DNA of the CDR3: TGCAGCGTAAACAGGGGCCGCAATGAGCAGTTCTTC. Its translation is CSVNRGRNEQFF.

Remarks on this clonotype: This clone may be a read error of a much larger clone one base away. This sequence joins TRBV7-6 and TRBJ1-2, with D uncertain. The CDR3 loop spans 13 amino acids. The germline gives CDR1 SGHVS, CDR2 FNYEAQ. The CDR3 spells CTSSLPGFYGYTF. The CDR3 DNA reads TGTACCAGCAGCTTACCAGGATTCTATGGCTACACCTTC. Drawing the rest from reference TRBV7-6 and TRBJ1-2, the complete variable domain is GAGVSQSPRYKVTKRGQDVALRCDPISGHVSLYWYRQALGQGPEFLTYFNYEAQQDKSGLPNDRFSAERPEGSISTLTIQRTEQRDSAMYRCTSSLPGFYGYTFGSGTRLTVV.

The chain has TRBV5-4 and TRBJ1-4, with D maybe TRBD1 (5 bases). CDR1 and CDR2 from the germline V gene are SGHNT and YYREEE (reference sequence). The CDR3 contains 15 residues. Trimming shortened V by 4 bases and J by 5 bases, and 15 bases separated the two germline ends. The CDR3 is CASSPGGGGNEKLFF. The CDR3 nucleotides are TGTGCCAGCAGCCCCGGGGGGGGAGGAAATGAAAAACTGTTTTTT.

This clonotype has at least ten counts. The chain uses TRBV4-1 and TRBJ2-4; D is ambiguous. The V gene lost 3 bases and the J gene lost 6 bases, with 21 bases spanning the gap. The CDR3 has 17 residues. Per germline, CDR1 MGHRA and CDR2 YSYEKL. The CDR3 DNA is TGCGCCAGCAGCCAGGATTATGGAAACAGTTGGTCAAACATTCAGTACTTC. It translates to CASSQDYGNSWSNIQYF.

The table lists this clonotype with many counts. V is TRBV20-1 and J is TRBJ2-3; 9 positions match TRBD2. In germline, CDR1 is DFQATT, CDR2 SNEGSKA (reference sequence). The CDR3 sequence is 14 residues long. V gave up 1 base and J gave up 7 bases; unmatched junction bases: 6. Written as DNA, the CDR3 is TGCAGTGCTAGAGTAGCGGGAGTCGAAAATACGCAGTATTTT. Its protein product is CSARVAGVENTQYF.

There are many counts of this clonotype. The chain uses TRBV7-2 and TRBJ1-4; D is uncertain. Between the trimmed V and J ends, which lost 2 bases and 8 bases, there was a span of 9 bases. Germline V lookup: CDR1 SGHTA, CDR2 FQGNSA. The CDR3 sequence is 13 residues long. The CDR3 DNA reads TGTGCCAGCAGCTTACAAGGGCGAGAAAAACTGTTTTTT. It yields the protein CASSLQGREKLFF. The entire variable domain, with the rest obtained from reference TRBV7-2 and TRBJ1-4, is as follows: GAGVSQSPSNKVTEKGKDVELRCDPISGHTALYWYRQSLGQGLEFLIYFQGNSAPDKSGLPSDRFSAERTGGSVSTLTIQRTQQEDSAVYLCASSLQGREKLFFGSGTQLSVL.

This clonotype was observed a handful of times. The rearrangement links TRBV4-3 to TRBJ1-3; D not resolved. Germline V gene lookup returns CDR1 LGHNA and CDR2 YSLEER. CDR3 length: 15 amino acids. V was cut by 0 bases and J by 4 bases, with 10 bases left in between. The CDR3 sequence is CASSQEVGSGNTIYF. As DNA, the CDR3 is TGCGCCAGCAGCCAAGAGGTGGGGAGCGGAAACACCATATATTTT.

The chain is built from TRBV9 and TRBJ1-2; D gene uncertain. V was pared by 0 bases and J by 4 bases, with 13 bases between. The CDR3 covers 15 residues. Germline V gene sequence: CDR1 SGDLS, CDR2 YYNGEE. The CDR3: CASSVAGRAAYGYTF. The CDR3 DNA reads as TGTGCCAGCAGCGTAGCAGGACGGGCAGCCTATGGCTACACCTTC.

This clonotype has a single count. This may come from a read error, since a much larger clone is one base off. The chain employs TRBV4-1 and TRBJ2-6; no definite D call. Germline V gene data show CDR1 as MGHRA and CDR2 as YSYEKL. V was pared by 4 bases and J by 0 bases, with 13 bases between. The CDR3 loop spans 17 amino acids. CDR3 sequence reads: CASSPWARTSGANVLTF. DNA of the CDR3: TGCGCCAGCAGCCCCTGGGCAAGGACCTCTGGGGCCAACGTCCTGACTTTC.

This clonotype was counted only a few times. The V call is TRBV19, the J call TRBJ2-1; 8 bases agree with TRBD2. Looked up from germline, CDR1 is LNHDA and CDR2 is SQIVND (reference sequence). The CDR3 has 15 amino acids. The V segment lost 6 bases and the J segment 12 bases; nucleotides outside the gene matches: 16. The CDR3 DNA reads as TGTGCCAGTAGCTCCGGGGGGGGGGCCCTCTGGGCGCAGTTCTTC. This sequence encodes CASSSGGGALWAQFF.

This clonotype was seen ten or more times. The chain has TRBV10-3 and TRBJ1-1, with D hard to call. The V and J ends lost 6 bases and 3 bases respectively, with 5 bases between them. The germline V gene has CDR1 ENHRY and CDR2 SYGVKD. The CDR3 runs to 11 residues. For the CDR3, the DNA is TGTGCCATCAGGGGTGACACTGAAGCTTTCTTT. Its translation is CAIRGDTEAFF.